This TCR beta chain was captured in a study of shared clonotypes between healthy human individuals. Overall study results and limits: Investigators collected only blood, and repertoires in tissues likely differ. The diversity represented, both genetic and in exposure history, was limited by few donors.

A remark on this clone: Its antigen is unknown.

Some clones are missing from TCRdb's copy, which holds only in-frame ones; the method was immunoSEQ multiplex PCR. This table holds fewer than 600,000 clones, about 74% found once. This CDR3 spans 11 amino acids. The germline CDR1 and CDR2 sequences are SEHNR and FQNEAQ (reference sequence). V was shortened by 3 bases and J by 8 bases, with 7 bases between the two germline ends. V and J are TRBV7-9 and TRBJ1-1; D call uncertain. The sample taken for sequencing was PBMCs. The sequence came from a woman in her forties in good health. Some clones in this sample may be carry-over from other donors' samples. Here the CDR3 DNA reads TGTGCCAGCAGCTTCGCTTCCGAAGCTTTCTTT. It translates to CASSFASEAFF.